This is a list of T cell receptor beta chains from one sample in a study of blood T cell repertoires in COVID-19. Profiling relied on immunoSEQ multiplex PCR, and the TCRdb table lists in-frame clones only, not all of them. Of some 85,000 clones listed, 80% were seen once; the top ten hold 15% to 20%. The sequencing input was peripheral blood. Receptors were obtained from a woman at least 80 years old with acute or convalescent COVID-19. CDR3s include the opening cysteine and the closing phenylalanine or tryptophan. Each record gives: clone size, D gene, V gene, J gene, CDR3 DNA, CDR3 protein. A D gene is named only where the DNA matches it firmly. Only some rows state a clone size, as once, few, many or a class for expanded clones.

size: NA
D: NA
V: TRBV6-2/TRBV6-3
J: TRBJ2-2
DNA: TGTGCCAGCAGTTACCCCACTAGAATCACCGGGGAGCTGTTTTTT
CDR3: CASSYPTRITGELFF

size: NA
D: TRBD2
V: TRBV7-2
J: TRBJ2-5
DNA: TGTGCCAGCAGCTTAGAACTAGCGGGGGGGGCGTTGGGGGAGACCCAGTACTTC
CDR3: CASSLELAGGALGETQYF

size: NA
D: TRBD2
V: TRBV7-9
J: TRBJ2-3
DNA: TGTGCCAGCAACCCCGGCGGGGGGTTGGATACGCAGTATTTT
CDR3: CASNPGGGLDTQYF

size: NA
D: NA
V: TRBV7-2
J: TRBJ2-2
DNA: TGTGCCAGCAGCTTACGCGTCAGGGGGGTGGAGCTGTTTTTT
CDR3: CASSLRVRGVELFF

size: NA
D: TRBD1
V: TRBV6-5
J: TRBJ1-5
DNA: TGTGCCAGCAGTTACAGAGGGGGCGTGGGGCCCCAGCATTTT
CDR3: CASSYRGGVGPQHF

size: NA
D: NA
V: TRBV7-2
J: TRBJ2-7
DNA: TGTGCCAGCAGCTTAGGGTCTAGCGAGCTCTACGAGCAGTACTTC
CDR3: CASSLGSSELYEQYF

size: NA
D: TRBD1
V: TRBV7-2
J: TRBJ1-6
DNA: TGTGCCAGCAGCAAACGGGGACAGGGCCCCCTCGCCCTCCACTTT
CDR3: CASSKRGQGPLALHF

size: NA
D: TRBD1
V: TRBV6-4
J: TRBJ1-5
DNA: TGTGCCAGCAGTGACCCGGACAGGGGCCGTCAGCCCCAGCATTTT
CDR3: CASSDPDRGRQPQHF

size: NA
D: TRBD1
V: TRBV7-8
J: TRBJ1-5
DNA: TGTGCCAGCAGCTCCCGACAGGGAGGTTGGCAGCCCCAGCATTTT
CDR3: CASSSRQGGWQPQHF

size: once
D: TRBD1
V: TRBV7-3
J: TRBJ2-1
DNA: TGTGCCAGCAGCTTAGGGGACAGCTCCTACAATGAGCAGTTCTTC
CDR3: CASSLGDSSYNEQFF

size: once
D: NA
V: TRBV6-5
J: TRBJ1-3
DNA: TGTGCCAGCACCGTGGGAGGGGTTGGAAACACCATATATTTT
CDR3: CASTVGGVGNTIYF

size: NA
D: TRBD1
V: TRBV9
J: TRBJ1-5
DNA: TGTGCCAGCAGCGTACTTACAGGGGCAAGCAATCAGCCCCAGCATTTT
CDR3: CASSVLTGASNQPQHF

size: NA
D: TRBD1
V: TRBV2
J: TRBJ1-1
DNA: TGTGCCAGCAGCGGACAGGGGCGTTTGGCTGAAGCTTTCTTT
CDR3: CASSGQGRLAEAFF

size: NA
D: NA
V: TRBV2
J: TRBJ2-5
DNA: TGTGCCACACCGAGAGGGTCAGGAGCAGAGACCCAGTACTTC
CDR3: CATPRGSGAETQYF

size: many
D: TRBD1
V: TRBV2
J: TRBJ1-6
DNA: TGTGCCAGCAGTGAACTGGGACAGGGGGGTTCACCCCTCCACTTT
CDR3: CASSELGQGGSPLHF

size: NA
D: NA
V: TRBV5-4
J: TRBJ2-1
DNA: TGTGCCAGCAGCACGGAGTTAAGTTACAATGAGCAGTTCTTC
CDR3: CASSTELSYNEQFF

size: NA
D: TRBD1
V: TRBV7-2
J: TRBJ1-5
DNA: TGTGCCAGCAGCCTGGGGGACAGAATAAATCAGCCCCAGCATTTT
CDR3: CASSLGDRINQPQHF

size: NA
D: TRBD1
V: TRBV27
J: TRBJ1-1
DNA: TGTGCCAGCAGTTTATCGGGAACAGGGGCAGGCACTGAAGCTTTCTTT
CDR3: CASSLSGTGAGTEAFF

size: NA
D: TRBD1
V: TRBV11-2
J: TRBJ2-3
DNA: TGTGCCAGCACCCCGGGACAGGGGGCCGCAGATACGCAGTATTTT
CDR3: CASTPGQGAADTQYF

size: few
D: NA
V: TRBV30
J: TRBJ1-2
DNA: TGTGCCTGGAGTGTCCCGGGGTACGTCTATGGCTACACCTTC
CDR3: CAWSVPGYVYGYTF

size: once
D: TRBD2
V: TRBV4-2
J: TRBJ2-7
DNA: TGTGCCAGCAGCCGCCCCGGGACTAGCGGGGTGCCCTACGAGCAGTACTTC
CDR3: CASSRPGTSGVPYEQYF

size: once
D: TRBD2
V: TRBV25-1
J: TRBJ2-3
DNA: TGTGCCAGCAGTGAATACCCTAGCGGGGGATACACAGATACGCAGTATTTT
CDR3: CASSEYPSGGYTDTQYF

size: NA
D: TRBD1
V: TRBV6-5
J: TRBJ1-1
DNA: TGTGCCAGCAGTTTTTTAGGGGGCTTAACTGAAGCTTTCTTT
CDR3: CASSFLGGLTEAFF

size: NA
D: TRBD2
V: TRBV18
J: TRBJ2-1
DNA: TGTGCCAGCTCGCGGCTTGTTAGCGGGTCCTACAATGAGCAGTTCTTC
CDR3: CASSRLVSGSYNEQFF

size: once
D: NA
V: TRBV18
J: TRBJ2-1
DNA: TGTGCCAGCTCACCACCCTACGGGAGCTCCTACAATGAGCAGTTCTTC
CDR3: CASSPPYGSSYNEQFF

size: few
D: NA
V: TRBV6-5
J: TRBJ2-1
DNA: TGTGCCAGCAGTTACGGCCGAAACAGCAAGCAGTTCTTC
CDR3: CASSYGRNSKQFF

size: NA
D: NA
V: TRBV12-5
J: TRBJ2-3
DNA: TGTGCTAGTGCCTCAGGGGGCACAGATACGCAGTATTTT
CDR3: CASASGGTDTQYF

size: few
D: TRBD1
V: TRBV5-1
J: TRBJ2-7
DNA: TGCGCCAGCAGCCTGGGACAGGGGCATGGGGAGCAGTACTTC
CDR3: CASSLGQGHGEQYF

size: NA
D: TRBD1
V: TRBV27
J: TRBJ2-5
DNA: TGTGCCAGCAGTCCCACGCCGGGACAGGGACCCCAGTACTTC
CDR3: CASSPTPGQGPQYF

size: NA
D: NA
V: TRBV19
J: TRBJ1-1
DNA: TGTGCCAGTAGCGAGGAGCCGGGAGTGAACACTGAAGCTTTCTTT
CDR3: CASSEEPGVNTEAFF

size: NA
D: TRBD1
V: TRBV11-2
J: TRBJ2-7
DNA: TGTGCCAGCAGCTTATTCTTCCGGGACAGGGGCCACGAGCAGTACTTC
CDR3: CASSLFFRDRGHEQYF

size: NA
D: TRBD1
V: TRBV9
J: TRBJ1-1
DNA: TGTGCCAGCAGCGTATGGGACAGGCTGGACACTGAAGCTTTCTTT
CDR3: CASSVWDRLDTEAFF